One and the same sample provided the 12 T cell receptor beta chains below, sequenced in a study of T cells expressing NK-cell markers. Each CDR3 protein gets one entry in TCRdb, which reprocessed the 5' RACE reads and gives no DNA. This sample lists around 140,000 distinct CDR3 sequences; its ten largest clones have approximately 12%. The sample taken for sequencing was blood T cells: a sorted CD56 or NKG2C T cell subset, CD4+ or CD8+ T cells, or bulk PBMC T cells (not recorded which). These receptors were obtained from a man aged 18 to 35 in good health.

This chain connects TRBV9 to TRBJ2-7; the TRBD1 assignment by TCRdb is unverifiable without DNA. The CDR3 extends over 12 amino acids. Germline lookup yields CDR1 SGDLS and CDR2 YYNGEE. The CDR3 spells CASSSSGGEQYF.

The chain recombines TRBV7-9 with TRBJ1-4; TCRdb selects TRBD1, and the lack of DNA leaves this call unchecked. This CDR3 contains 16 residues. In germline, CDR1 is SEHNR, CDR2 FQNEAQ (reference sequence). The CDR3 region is CASSSRDGRTNEKLFF.

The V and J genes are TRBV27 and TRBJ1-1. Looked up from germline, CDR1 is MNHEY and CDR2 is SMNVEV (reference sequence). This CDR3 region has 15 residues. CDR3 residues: CASSPSGFPNTEAFF.

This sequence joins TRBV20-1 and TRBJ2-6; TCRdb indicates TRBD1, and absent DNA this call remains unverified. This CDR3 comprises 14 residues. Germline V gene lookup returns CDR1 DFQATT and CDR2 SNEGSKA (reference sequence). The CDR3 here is CSALDRAGANVLTF.

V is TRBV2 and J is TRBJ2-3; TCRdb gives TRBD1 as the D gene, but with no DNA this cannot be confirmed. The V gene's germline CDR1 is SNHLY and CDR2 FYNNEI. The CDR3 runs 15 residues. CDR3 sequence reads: CASRPGPGSADTQYF.

The CDR3 reads CASSPPAGGADTQYF. The V call is TRBV7-9, the J call TRBJ2-3; with no DNA, the TCRdb D assignment of TRBD1 cannot be verified. Germline V CDR1 and CDR2: SEHNR, FQNEAQ (reference sequence). This CDR3 comprises 15 residues.

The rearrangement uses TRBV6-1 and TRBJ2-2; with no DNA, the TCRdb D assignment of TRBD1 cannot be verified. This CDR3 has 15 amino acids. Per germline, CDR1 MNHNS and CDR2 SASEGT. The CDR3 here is CASRHGQGNTGELFF.

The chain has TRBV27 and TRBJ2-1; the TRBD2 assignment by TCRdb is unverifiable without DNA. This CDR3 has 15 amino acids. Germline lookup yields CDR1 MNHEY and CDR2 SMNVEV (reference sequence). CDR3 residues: CASLVRISGRPQQFF.

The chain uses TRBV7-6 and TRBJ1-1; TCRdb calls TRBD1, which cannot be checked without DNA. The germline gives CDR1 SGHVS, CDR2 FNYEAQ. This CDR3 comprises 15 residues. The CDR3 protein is CASSFRDGLNTEAFF.

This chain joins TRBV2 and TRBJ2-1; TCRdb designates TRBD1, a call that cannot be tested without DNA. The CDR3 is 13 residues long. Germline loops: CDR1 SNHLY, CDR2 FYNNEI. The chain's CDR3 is CASSAGRPNEQFF.

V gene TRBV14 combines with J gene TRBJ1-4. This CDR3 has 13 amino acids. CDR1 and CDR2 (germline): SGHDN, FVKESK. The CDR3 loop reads CASNLGGGEKLFF.

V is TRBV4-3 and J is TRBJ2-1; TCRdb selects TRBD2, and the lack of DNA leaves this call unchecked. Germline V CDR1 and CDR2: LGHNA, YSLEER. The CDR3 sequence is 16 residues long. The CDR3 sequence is CASSQEVGARYNEQFF.